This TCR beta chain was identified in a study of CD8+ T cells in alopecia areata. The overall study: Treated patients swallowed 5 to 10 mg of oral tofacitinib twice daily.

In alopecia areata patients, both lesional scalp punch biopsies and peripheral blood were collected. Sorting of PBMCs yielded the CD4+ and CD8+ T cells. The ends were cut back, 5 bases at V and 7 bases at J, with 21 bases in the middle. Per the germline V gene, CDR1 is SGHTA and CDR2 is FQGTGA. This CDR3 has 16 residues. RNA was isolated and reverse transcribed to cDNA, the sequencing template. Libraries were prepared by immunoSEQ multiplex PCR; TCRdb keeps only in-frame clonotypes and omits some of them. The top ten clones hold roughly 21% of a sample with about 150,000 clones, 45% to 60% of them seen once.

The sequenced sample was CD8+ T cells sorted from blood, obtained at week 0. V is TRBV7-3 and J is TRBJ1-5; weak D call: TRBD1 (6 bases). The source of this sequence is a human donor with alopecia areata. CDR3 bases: TGTGCCAGCAGCACTTTGCCGGGATACAGGGACCAGCCCCAGCATTTT. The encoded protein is CASSTLPGYRDQPQHF. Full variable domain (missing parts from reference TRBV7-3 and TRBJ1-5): GAGVSQTPSNKVTEKGKYVELRCDPISGHTALYWYRQSLGQGPEFLIYFQGTGAADDSGLPNDRFFAVRPEGSVSTLKIQRTERGDSAVYLCASSTLPGYRDQPQHFGDGTRLSIL.